This T cell receptor (beta chain) was captured in a study of early T cells in non-severe SARS-CoV-2 infection. TCRdb independently ran MiXCR on the 5' RACE reads; one entry per CDR3 protein. The table records around 82,000 distinct CDR3 sequences, about 15% of them present only once. The receptor's source is an adult who was a healthcare worker with PCR-confirmed SARS-CoV-2 infection or an uninfected control (not recorded which). Sequenced sample: whole blood.

The CDR3 region is CASSQDRPDTQYF. CDR3 nucleotides: TGCGCCAGCAGCCAAGATAGACCAGATACGCAGTATTTT. The genes are TRBV4-1 and TRBJ2-3; no definite D call. The length of the CDR3 is 13 residues. The V gene's germline CDR1 is MGHRA and CDR2 YSYEKL. The germline V and J ends were trimmed by 0 bases and 4 bases, with 5 bases remaining between them.